This T cell receptor (beta chain) was sequenced for a study of vaccination and CD4 T cells after COVID-19. V was pared by 5 bases and J by 6 bases, with 12 bases of the junction left unmatched. This CDR3 comprises 16 residues. Germline V gene data show CDR1 as SGHAT and CDR2 as FQNNGV. As concerns this clonotype: Its antigen is undetermined.

Broader study findings: Median counts of SARS-CoV-2-reactive clonotypes increased from roughly 19 to 38; this difference was not significant. Spike mono-reactive status applied to 304 of 307 vaccine-specific clones in convalescent patients. Early post-infection timepoints were not included, and relatively few convalescent patients were studied.

Time point specified: late sampling 161 to 241 days after vaccination in three convalescent patients. TCRdb analysed the PCR reads with MiXCR anew, one entry per CDR3 protein. The sample yields some 29,000 distinct CDR3 sequences, around 53% seen once. The sequencing here drew on CD4+ T cells from blood, taken about 7 months after SARS-CoV-2 vaccination. The V call is TRBV11-2, the J call TRBJ2-1, with 8 bases that match TRBD2. The clonotype comes from a human donor who had recovered from COVID-19. CDR3 nucleotides: TGTGCCAGCAGCCTTGGGAAGGGACTAGGGACCAATGAGCAGTTCTTC. Protein sequence: CASSLGKGLGTNEQFF. Filled out from reference TRBV11-2 and TRBJ2-1, the complete variable domain reads EAGVAQSPRYKIIEKRQSVAFWCNPISGHATLYWYQQILGQGPKLLIQFQNNGVVDDSQLPKDRFSAERLKGVDSTLKIQPAKLEDSAVYLCASSLGKGLGTNEQFFGPGTRLTVL.